Listed below are T cell receptor beta chains from one sample, sequenced in a study of regulatory T cells in long-lasting Graves disease. TCRdb reanalysed the multiplex PCR reads using MiXCR and keeps one entry per CDR3 protein. The sample has 400,000 to 650,000 distinct CDR3 sequences; about 16% are singletons. These same data were also listed under a study on T cells in Graves' hyperthyroidism and ophthalmopathy.

This specimen consisted of peripheral blood mononuclear cells (PBMCs), obtained at new diagnosis, from a patient treated with antithyroid drugs. These TCRs come from a woman aged 35 to 60 with Graves disease. The CDR3 runs from the conserved cysteine through the conserved F or W. The D gene is left open where the match is weak. A clone size is listed for some rows: how often the clone was seen (once, few, many), or a class if it is expanded.

j_call | v_call | d_call | clone_size | cdr3_aa | cdr3_nt
TRBJ2-1 | TRBV5-1 | NA | many | CASSSVSMMGEQFF | TGCGCCAGCAGCTCGGTCAGTATGATGGGTGAGCAGTTCTTC
TRBJ1-4 | TRBV11-2 | NA | many | CASSLATGPLNEKLFF | TGTGCCAGCAGCTTAGCCACAGGACCACTTAATGAAAAACTGTTTTTT
TRBJ2-2 | TRBV7-9 | NA | few | CASSPERSANTGELFF | TGTGCCAGCAGCCCCGAAAGGTCCGCGAACACCGGGGAGCTGTTTTTT
TRBJ1-1 | TRBV2 | NA | many | CASSASTAWRNTEAFF | TGTGCCAGCAGTGCGTCGACAGCCTGGAGGAACACTGAAGCTTTCTTT
TRBJ1-1 | TRBV7-6 | NA | once | CASSPPAGNILSTEAFF | TGTGCCAGCAGCCCGCCGGCAGGGAACATCTTAAGCACTGAAGCTTTCTTT
TRBJ2-7 | TRBV27 | TRBD1 | few | CASSPARGTGLYEQYF | TGTGCCAGCAGCCCCGCGAGGGGGACAGGCCTATACGAGCAGTACTTC
TRBJ1-5 | TRBV19 | NA | few | CASSGPRGVLNQPQHF | TGTGCCAGTAGCGGACCCAGGGGAGTTTTAAATCAGCCCCAGCATTTT
TRBJ2-3 | TRBV7-8 | NA | few | CASSLTPLDTQYF | TGTGCCAGCAGCTTAACCCCCCTAGATACGCAGTATTTT
TRBJ2-6 | TRBV7-3 | TRBD2 | NA | CASTVGGSGANVLTF | TGTGCCAGCACGGTGGGAGGGTCTGGGGCCAACGTCCTGACTTTC
TRBJ1-3 | TRBV18 | NA | NA | CASSPSRRAGNTIYF | TGTGCCAGCTCACCCTCGAGGCGAGCTGGAAACACCATATATTTT
TRBJ1-2 | TRBV20-1 | TRBD1 | many | CSARGGHEGAYGYTF | TGCAGTGCTAGAGGGGGACACGAGGGGGCCTATGGCTACACCTTC
TRBJ1-2 | TRBV5-1 | NA | few | CASSLVGGLDYGYTF | TGCGCCAGCAGCTTGGTGGGTGGATTAGACTATGGCTACACCTTC
TRBJ2-7 | TRBV19 | TRBD1 | NA | CASSIGGQGSYEQYF | TGTGCCAGTAGTATAGGAGGACAGGGGTCATACGAGCAGTACTTC
TRBJ2-3 | TRBV28 | TRBD2 | few | CASKRAGGTDAQYF | TGTGCCAGCAAAAGGGCGGGGGGCACAGATGCGCAGTATTTT
TRBJ1-2 | TRBV29-1 | NA | NA | CSVGAPSYGYTF | TGCAGCGTTGGGGCCCCCTCCTATGGCTACACCTTC
TRBJ2-3 | TRBV7-3 | NA | many | CASSIAAGADTQYF | TGTGCCAGCAGCATAGCGGCCGGCGCAGATACGCAGTATTTT
TRBJ2-1 | TRBV7-3 | NA | NA | CASSALGNYNEQFF | TGTGCCAGCAGCGCCCTCGGGAACTACAATGAGCAGTTCTTC
TRBJ1-1 | TRBV28 | TRBD1 | NA | CASRTTGEGAFF | TGTGCCAGCAGGACTACAGGGGAGGGGGCTTTCTTT
TRBJ2-1 | TRBV20-1 | NA | NA | CSASAREAASYNEQFF | TGCAGTGCTAGCGCCCGTGAGGCAGCCTCCTACAATGAGCAGTTCTTC
TRBJ1-1 | TRBV29-1 | TRBD1 | NA | CSVMTGRNTEAFF | TGCAGCGTTATGACAGGGCGGAACACTGAAGCTTTCTTT
TRBJ1-1 | TRBV19 | TRBD1 | NA | CASSARDRGKTEAFF | TGTGCCAGTAGTGCGCGGGACAGGGGAAAAACTGAAGCTTTCTTT
TRBJ2-7 | TRBV5-1 | TRBD2 | NA | CASSPGGGQSYEQYF | TGCGCCAGCAGCCCGGGGGGGGGGCAATCCTACGAGCAGTACTTC
TRBJ2-5 | TRBV11-2 | TRBD2 | many | CASSPGTSGGYQETQYF | TGTGCCAGCAGCCCAGGGACTAGCGGGGGATATCAAGAGACCCAGTACTTC
TRBJ1-1 | TRBV19 | NA | NA | CASSANKAFF | TGTGCCAGTAGTGCCAATAAAGCTTTCTTT
TRBJ1-2 | TRBV3-1 | NA | many | CASSPSGRGGYGYTF | TGTGCCAGCAGCCCGTCCGGCAGGGGAGGCTATGGCTACACCTTC
TRBJ2-1 | TRBV5-1 | TRBD1 | many | CASSSTIGTGRGNEQFF | TGCGCCAGCAGCTCAACTATCGGGACAGGGAGAGGCAATGAGCAGTTCTTC
TRBJ1-6 | TRBV19 | TRBD1 | NA | CASSTGQGYSPLHF | TGTGCCAGTAGTACCGGACAGGGGTATTCACCCCTCCACTTT